Described below is a single TCR beta chain sequence and its context. Its antigen is unknown. For TCR, cDNA came from 5'RACE template switching, which added a universal primer site and UMIs. Each CDR3 protein gets one entry after TCRdb re-called the 5' RACE reads with MiXCR. The table has a few hundred thousand distinct CDR3 sequences, roughly an eighth seen once. The data originate from a study of T cells after yellow fever vaccination. General study points: Secondary responses were weaker yet peaked faster, day 5 versus 15.

From germline, CDR1 is DFQATT and CDR2 SNEGSKA (reference sequence). The V segment lost 2 bases and the J segment 5 bases; nucleotides outside the gene matches: 2. The CDR3 length is 12 residues. The genes are TRBV20-1 and TRBJ2-5; 7 positions agree with TRBD2. This specimen was CD4+ T cells sorted from PBMCs, taken 15 days after the yellow fever booster vaccination. This clonotype originated in a man between 18 and 35 years old who received the YFV17D yellow fever vaccine. The CDR3 DNA is TGCAGTGCTAGAAAACTAGCGGAGACCCAGTACTTC. As protein: CSARKLAETQYF.